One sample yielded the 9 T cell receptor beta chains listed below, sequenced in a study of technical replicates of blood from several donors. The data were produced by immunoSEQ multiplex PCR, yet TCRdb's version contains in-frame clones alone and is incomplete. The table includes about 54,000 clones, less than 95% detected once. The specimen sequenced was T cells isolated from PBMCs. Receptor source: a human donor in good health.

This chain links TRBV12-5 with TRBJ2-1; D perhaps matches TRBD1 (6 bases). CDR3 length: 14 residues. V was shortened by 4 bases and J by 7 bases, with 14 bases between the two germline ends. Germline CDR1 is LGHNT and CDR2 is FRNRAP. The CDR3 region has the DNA TGTGCTAGTGGTTGGGGGCCCGCTACGAATGAGCAGTTCTTC. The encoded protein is CASGWGPATNEQFF. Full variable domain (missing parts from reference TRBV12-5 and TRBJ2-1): DARVTQTPRHKVTEMGQEVTMRCQPILGHNTVFWYRQTMMQGLELLAYFRNRAPLDDSGMPKDRFSAEMPDATLATLKIQPSEPRDSAVYFCASGWGPATNEQFFGPGTRLTVL.

CDR3 DNA sequence: TGCAGCGTTCACAGGACCCCGGGCCTCGCTGAAGCTTTCTTT. It translates to CSVHRTPGLAEAFF. This sequence joins TRBV29-1 and TRBJ1-1; D is possibly TRBD1 (5 bases). With 5 bases removed from V and 6 bases from J, the gap between germline ends came to 19 bases. Germline loops: CDR1 SQVTM, CDR2 ANQGSEA. The CDR3 extends over 14 amino acids.

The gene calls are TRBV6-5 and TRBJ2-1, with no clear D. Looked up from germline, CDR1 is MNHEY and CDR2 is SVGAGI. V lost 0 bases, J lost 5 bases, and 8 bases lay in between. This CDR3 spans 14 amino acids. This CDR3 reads CASSYSNADNEQFF. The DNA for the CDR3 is TGTGCCAGCAGTTACTCGAACGCAGACAATGAGCAGTTCTTC.

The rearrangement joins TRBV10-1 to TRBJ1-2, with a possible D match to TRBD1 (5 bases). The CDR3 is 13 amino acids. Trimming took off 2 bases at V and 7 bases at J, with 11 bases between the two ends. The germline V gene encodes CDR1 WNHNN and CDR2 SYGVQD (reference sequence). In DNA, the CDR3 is TGCGCCAGCAGTGAGAGCAGGGAGGCTGGCTACACCTTC. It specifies CASSESREAGYTF.

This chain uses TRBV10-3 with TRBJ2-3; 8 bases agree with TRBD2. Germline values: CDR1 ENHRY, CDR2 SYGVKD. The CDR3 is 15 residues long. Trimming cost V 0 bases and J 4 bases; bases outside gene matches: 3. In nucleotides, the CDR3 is TGTGCCATCAGTGAGTCTCTAGCGGGCTCAGATACGCAGTATTTT. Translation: CAISESLAGSDTQYF.

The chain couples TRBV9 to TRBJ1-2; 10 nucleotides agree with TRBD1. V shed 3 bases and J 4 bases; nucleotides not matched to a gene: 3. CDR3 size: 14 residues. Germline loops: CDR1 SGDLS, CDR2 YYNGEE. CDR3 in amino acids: CASSGRQGAYGYTF. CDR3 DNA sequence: TGTGCCAGCAGCGGCCGACAGGGGGCCTATGGCTACACCTTC.

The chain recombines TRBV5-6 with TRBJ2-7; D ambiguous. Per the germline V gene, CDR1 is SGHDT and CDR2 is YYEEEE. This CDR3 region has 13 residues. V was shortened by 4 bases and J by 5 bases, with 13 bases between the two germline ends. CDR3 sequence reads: CASSLTSFHEQYF. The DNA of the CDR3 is TGTGCCAGCAGCCTAACTTCTTTCCACGAGCAGTACTTC.

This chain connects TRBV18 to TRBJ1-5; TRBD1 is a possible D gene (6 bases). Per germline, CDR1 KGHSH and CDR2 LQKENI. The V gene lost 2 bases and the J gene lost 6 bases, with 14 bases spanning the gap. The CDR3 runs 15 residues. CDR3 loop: CASSPTQGGGQPQHF. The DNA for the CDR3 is TGTGCCAGCTCACCAACACAGGGAGGGGGTCAGCCCCAGCATTTT.

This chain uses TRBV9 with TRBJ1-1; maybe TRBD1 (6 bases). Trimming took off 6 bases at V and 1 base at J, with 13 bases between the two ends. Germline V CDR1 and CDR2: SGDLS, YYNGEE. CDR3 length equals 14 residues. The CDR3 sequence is CASTLGGGNTEAFF. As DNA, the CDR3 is TGTGCCAGCACCCTAGGGGGGGGGAACACTGAAGCTTTCTTT.